This T cell receptor beta chain was sequenced during a study of CD8+CD57+ T cells in acquired aplastic anemia. Points from the study as a whole: Patients and controls shared over 25 CD8+ CDR3 sequences. Patients and controls were not found to differ significantly in CD8+ Simpson's diversity.

Researchers used genomic DNA as the template to profile TCR beta VDJ and CDR3. A single record per CDR3 protein comes from TCRdb applying MiXCR to the reads. The data hold roughly 260,000 distinct CDR3 sequences, with about 44% observed a single time. Individuals selected for sequencing had exhibited CD8+CD57+ cell expansion on flow cytometry. Every patient had severe acquired aplastic anemia. This CDR3 region has 16 residues. Per germline, CDR1 SGHVS and CDR2 FNYEAQ. Note on this clonotype: Its antigen is unidentified. Compared with germline, one end of the junction differs, possibly owing to a read error.

The receptor was isolated from a human donor with aplastic anemia. V gene TRBV7-6 combines with J gene TRBJ2-5, with TRBD2 as a possible D gene (6 bases). What was sequenced was sorted CD4+, CD8+, or CD8+CD57+ T cells (not recorded which) from PBMCs. The CDR3 is CASSLRRGSFLGTQYF. The CDR3 DNA reads TGTGCCAGCAGCTTAAGGCGGGGTTCATTTTTGGGGACCCAGTACTTT.